Here is one T cell receptor (beta chain) with its context. As yet, its antigen is unknown. Repertoires were generated with immunoSEQ multiplex PCR, while TCRdb's copy carries only in-frame clones and drops some. The table shows around 100,000 clones, with roughly 86% occurring only once. This record belongs to a study of T cell responses to AZD1222 COVID-19 vaccine. Study-level results: Epitopes outside B.1.351 and B.1.1.7 mutated regions reportedly drew nearly half of spike TCRs. The number of AZD1222 recipients seropositive at baseline was only 6 or 7. Clonal diversity was possibly underestimated, and the donors were mostly white British, with more females.

Germline V gene data show CDR1 as DFQATT and CDR2 as SNEGSKA (reference sequence). V lost 3 bases and J lost 5, with 4 bases in between. The CDR3 is made up of 10 amino acids. The origin of this receptor is an adult in good health. The sample here was peripheral blood, taken on day 0 of AZD1222 vaccination. The chain recombines TRBV20-1 with TRBJ2-5; D uncertain. The CDR3 protein is CSARAETQYF. Here the CDR3 DNA reads TGCAGTGCTAGGGCCGAGACCCAGTACTTC.